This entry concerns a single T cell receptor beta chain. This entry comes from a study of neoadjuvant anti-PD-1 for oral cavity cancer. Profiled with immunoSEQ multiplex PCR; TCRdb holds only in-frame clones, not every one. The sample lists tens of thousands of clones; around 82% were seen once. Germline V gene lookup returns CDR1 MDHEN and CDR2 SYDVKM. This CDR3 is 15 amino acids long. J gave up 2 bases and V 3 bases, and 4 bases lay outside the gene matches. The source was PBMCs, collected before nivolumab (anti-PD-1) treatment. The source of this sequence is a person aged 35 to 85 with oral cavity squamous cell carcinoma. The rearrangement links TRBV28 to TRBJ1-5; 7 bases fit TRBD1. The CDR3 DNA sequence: TGTGCCAGCAGTTTTGTCACAGGGGGCAATCAGCCCCAGCATTTT. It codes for CASSFVTGGNQPQHF.